This T cell receptor (beta chain) was captured by sequencing in a study of CD8 T cells in Susac syndrome (dated by TCRdb to between 2018 and 2021). For context, the study as a whole: The study used repertoire sequencing to test whether antigen drove CD8+ T cell activation and differentiation in Susac syndrome. Broader findings and caveats from the paper: The study acknowledged that relatively few individuals were included in the TCR sequencing and HLA analysis.

V is pruned by 7 bases and J by 1 base, leaving 7 bases of the junction without a gene match. The cysteine opens and the phenylalanine closes a CDR3 of 15 amino acids. Left in the record is the CDR3 DNA by itself, 45 bases read in frame from the first base. CDR1 and CDR2 (MNHNY, SVGAGI) derive from the germline V gene (reference sequence). RNA was extracted with the RNeasy kit and about 0.5 to 1 ug was reverse transcribed using random hexamers. TCR beta CDR3 regions were amplified with the immunoSEQ multiplex PCR assay covering 54 Vbeta and 13 Jbeta segments. Bias from PCR amplification was corrected by using a synthetic template baseline for primer optimization and for computational correction. The published analysis was carried out like this. Reads were annotated to V, D and J genes per IMGT and analyzed with immunoSEQ Analyzer, keeping only productive sequences. To calculate clonality, Shannon entropy was normalized by log2 of the number of productive unique sequences and then subtracted from one. For each patient and control, public and private clones were evaluated among the 100 most prevalent clones. Clones were defined as Susac-specific when absent from the healthy and MS cohorts, from about 970 published viral clones and from other ImmuneACCESS disease sequences. TCRdb reprocessing: public reads trimmed at Q25 with fastp, clones called with MiXCR, in-frame beta chains kept. Every entry covers one CDR3 protein and lists the most common genes and DNA from its rows. The V and J calls here are based on TCRdb, not the publication. The sample includes approximately 200,000 distinct CDR3 sequences, with 85% to 95% observed a single time. Jointly, the top ten make up 0.082% of the sample.

For this clonotype: There is no known antigen for this receptor. No much larger clone exists at a distance of one base, and base qualities are not known.

High-throughput TCR beta sequencing profiled peripheral blood CD8+ and CD4+ T cells from healthy donors, Susac syndrome patients and multiple sclerosis patients. Treatment-naive patients with stable or active relapsing-remitting disease fulfilling revised McDonald criteria were used as multiple sclerosis controls. CD8+ TEMRA cells were enriched by FACS, while bulk CD8+ and CD4+ T cells were purified by magnetic negative isolation. Blood was drawn into EDTA tubes, processed within 24 hours, and PBMCs were isolated by density gradient centrifugation. PBMCs intended for TCR sequencing were frozen in liquid nitrogen and were later thawed in a 37 degrees C water bath. The sorted or isolated CD4+, CD8+ and CD8+ TEMRA cells reached a purity of at least 90%.

This TCR was sampled from a human donor with multiple sclerosis. Rearrangement joined TRBV6-6 to TRBJ1-1, with 9 central nucleotides matching TRBD1. Sequenced input: CD4+ T cells from PBMCs. The sequence in DNA is TGTGCCAGCACCCAGGACAGGGGATGGAACACTGAAGCTTTCTTT. Translated, this gives CASTQDRGWNTEAFF.